The 14 T cell receptor beta chains presented below share a single source sample, sequenced in a study of T cells after yellow fever vaccination. Each CDR3 protein is one row after TCRdb ran MiXCR on the 5' RACE reads. The top ten clones hold roughly 31% of a sample with about 53,000 distinct CDR3 sequences, approximately 5.5% of them seen once. Sample: PBMCs, either bulk or a sorted T-cell subset (CD4+, CD8+, memory, or dextramer-sorted; not recorded which), taken on the day of the yellow fever booster vaccination. Receptors originate from a man aged 18 to 29 who received the YFV17D yellow fever vaccine.

The table lists this clonotype with many counts. The rearrangement joins TRBV11-2 to TRBJ2-3; D is undetermined. The CDR3 sequence is 12 residues long. V was pared by 5 bases and J by 6 bases, with 9 bases between. Germline values: CDR1 SGHAT, CDR2 FQNNGV. The CDR3 spells CASSRERDTQYF. CDR3 nucleotides: TGTGCCAGCAGCCGCGAGCGCGATACGCAGTATTTT. Looking up the rest from reference TRBV11-2 and TRBJ2-3 gives the full variable domain: EAGVAQSPRYKIIEKRQSVAFWCNPISGHATLYWYQQILGQGPKLLIQFQNNGVVDDSQLPKDRFSAERLKGVDSTLKIQPAKLEDSAVYLCASSRERDTQYFGPGTRLTVL.

This clonotype was counted many times. The chain links TRBV4-3 to TRBJ2-2, with 9 bases fitting TRBD2. The CDR3 is 17 residues long. CDR1 is LGHNA and CDR2 is YSLEER in the germline V gene. With V trimmed by 0 bases and J by 3 bases, 5 bases remained unmatched. The CDR3 protein is CASSQDLLAGHTGELFF. DNA of the CDR3: TGCGCCAGCAGCCAAGATCTCCTAGCGGGGCACACCGGGGAGCTGTTTTTT.

This clonotype was observed a handful of times. The CDR3 loop reads CARSGTGNNQPQHF. The CDR3 DNA is TGTGCCAGATCCGGGACAGGGAACAATCAGCCCCAGCATTTT. The chain joins TRBV2 to TRBJ1-5; 9 bases are shared with TRBD1. CDR1 and CDR2 (germline): SNHLY, FYNNEI. The V and J ends lost 9 bases and 3 bases, in that order; junction bases with no gene match: 6. The CDR3 covers 14 residues.

This clonotype has just a few counts. In DNA, the CDR3 is TGTGCCAGCAGCCAAGATTCGGGTGACTACAATGAGCAGTTCTTC. Translation gives CASSQDSGDYNEQFF. V usage is TRBV4-2 and J usage is TRBJ2-1; no clear D. The length of the CDR3 is 15 residues. V was clipped by 0 bases and J by 3 bases, with 9 bases between them. The germline CDR1 and CDR2 sequences are LGHNA and YNFKEQ.

The J gene is TRBJ2-7, the V gene TRBV27; the D is unclear. V was pared by 2 bases and J by 4 bases, with 9 bases between. Germline assignment: CDR1 MNHEY and CDR2 SMNVEV (reference sequence). There are 13 residues in the CDR3. CDR3 region: CASSLRPLYEQYF. The CDR3 coding sequence is TGTGCCAGCAGTTTAAGGCCCCTTTACGAGCAGTACTTC.

This clonotype was found a few times. The chain links TRBV29-1 to TRBJ2-2; TRBD2 matches 13 bases. After removal of 6 bases from V and 8 bases from J, the junction contained 12 bases not matched to a gene. Germline CDR1 reads SQVTM; CDR2 reads ANQGSEA. The CDR3 contains 16 residues. The chain's CDR3 is CSVYSGTSGEKGELFF. For the CDR3, the DNA is TGCAGCGTCTATTCCGGGACTAGCGGGGAGAAGGGGGAGCTGTTTTTT.

This clonotype was detected ten times or more. The chain recombines TRBV7-8 with TRBJ1-1; no firm D call. Germline CDR1 SGHVS, CDR2 FQNEAQ. This CDR3 comprises 13 residues. Trimming took 5 bases from V and 4 from J, leaving 11 bases between them. The chain's CDR3 is CASSPRLRTEAFF. CDR3 DNA: TGTGCCAGCAGCCCCAGGTTACGCACTGAAGCTTTCTTT.

For this clonotype: A much larger clone is a single base away; this may be a read error. This rearrangement joins TRBV3-1 to TRBJ2-5; no clear D gene. Trimming cost V 6 bases and J 5 bases, with 13 bases left between them. This CDR3 comprises 13 residues. Germline CDR1 LGHDT, CDR2 YNNKEL (reference sequence). Here the CDR3 DNA reads TGTGCCAGCAGATACCCTCCTGGGGAGACCCAGTACTTC. As protein: CASRYPPGETQYF.

This clonotype was recorded many times. The rearrangement uses TRBV27 and TRBJ2-3; D could derive from TRBD1 or TRBD2 (6 bases each). V lost 5 bases and J lost 4, with 16 bases in between. The CDR3 consists of 15 residues. The germline CDR1 and CDR2 sequences are MNHEY and SMNVEV (reference sequence). This CDR3 reads CASSLLGGTADTQYF. The CDR3 bases are TGTGCCAGCAGTCTTTTAGGGGGGACGGCAGATACGCAGTATTTT.

The J gene is TRBJ2-3, the V gene TRBV7-3, with 10 bases that match TRBD2. CDR3 length equals 19 residues. Germline-derived CDR1 and CDR2 are SGHTA and FQGTGA. Trimming at V came to 5 bases and at J to 4 bases, leaving 18 bases not matched to a gene. This CDR3 reads CASSVSPEGAGGRADTQYF. In DNA form, the CDR3 reads TGTGCCAGCAGCGTATCGCCTGAGGGAGCGGGGGGGCGTGCAGATACGCAGTATTTT.

The J gene is TRBJ2-1, the V gene TRBV2; D not resolved. This CDR3 comprises 10 residues. Per germline, CDR1 SNHLY and CDR2 FYNNEI. Trimming removed 7 bases from V and 10 bases from J, with 8 bases in between. The CDR3 DNA reads as TGTGCCAGCATTAGTCCGGAGCAGTTCTTC. Protein sequence: CASISPEQFF.

This sequence joins TRBV12-5 and TRBJ2-3; TRBD2 is a possible D gene (5 bases). The CDR3 consists of 14 residues. Germline assignment: CDR1 LGHNT and CDR2 FRNRAP. The V and J ends lost 6 bases and 4 bases respectively, with 14 bases between them. CDR3 loop: CASGWLGVADTQYF. The CDR3 coding sequence is TGTGCTAGTGGGTGGCTCGGGGTAGCAGATACGCAGTATTTT.

This clonotype occurred a few times. The J gene is TRBJ1-6, the V gene TRBV20-1, with D tentatively TRBD1 (5 bases). CDR3 length: 16 amino acids. Trimming left V 2 bases short and J 7 bases short, with 18 bases between. CDR1 and CDR2 (germline): DFQATT, SNEGSKA (reference sequence). CDR3 nucleotide sequence: TGCAGTGCTAGAAGGCCCGGGGCGTCCCCCAATTCACCCCTCCACTTT. This gives the protein CSARRPGASPNSPLHF.

In its sample, this clonotype was seen many times. The chain is built from TRBV5-1 and TRBJ1-6; 7 bases match TRBD1. The V gene's germline CDR1 is SGHRS and CDR2 YFSETQ. With 4 bases clipped from V and 3 bases from J, the junction kept 7 bases outside the gene matches. The CDR3 totals 16 residues. The CDR3 here is CASSPDRVVYNSPLHF. CDR3 nucleotides: TGCGCCAGCAGCCCCGACAGGGTTGTCTATAATTCACCCCTCCACTTT.